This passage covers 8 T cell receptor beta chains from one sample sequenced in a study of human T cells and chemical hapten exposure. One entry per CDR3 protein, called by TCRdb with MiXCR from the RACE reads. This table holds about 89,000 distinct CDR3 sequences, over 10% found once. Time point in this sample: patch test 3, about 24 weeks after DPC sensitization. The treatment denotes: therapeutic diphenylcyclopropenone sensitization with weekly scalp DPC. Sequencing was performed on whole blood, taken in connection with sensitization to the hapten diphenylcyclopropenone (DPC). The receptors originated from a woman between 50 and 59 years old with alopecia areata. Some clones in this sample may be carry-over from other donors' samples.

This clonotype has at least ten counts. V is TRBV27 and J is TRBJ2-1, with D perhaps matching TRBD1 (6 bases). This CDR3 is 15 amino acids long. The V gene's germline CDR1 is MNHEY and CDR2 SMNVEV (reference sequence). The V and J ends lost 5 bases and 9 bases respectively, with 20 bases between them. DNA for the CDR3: TGTGCCAGCAGTCCCCGTCAGGGGACATACGGTGAGCAGTTCTTC. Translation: CASSPRQGTYGEQFF.

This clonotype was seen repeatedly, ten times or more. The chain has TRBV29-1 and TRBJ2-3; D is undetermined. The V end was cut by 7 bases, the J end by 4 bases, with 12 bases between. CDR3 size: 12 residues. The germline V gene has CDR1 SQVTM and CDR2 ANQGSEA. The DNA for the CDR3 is TGCAGCGATCGACTCCGTCCAGATACGCAGTATTTT. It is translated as CSDRLRPDTQYF.

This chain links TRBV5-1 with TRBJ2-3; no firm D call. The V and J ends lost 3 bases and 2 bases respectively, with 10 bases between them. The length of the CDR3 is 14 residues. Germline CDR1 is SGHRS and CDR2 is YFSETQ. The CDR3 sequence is CASSSLVNTDTQYF. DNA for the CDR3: TGCGCCAGCAGCTCGTTGGTCAACACAGATACGCAGTATTTT.

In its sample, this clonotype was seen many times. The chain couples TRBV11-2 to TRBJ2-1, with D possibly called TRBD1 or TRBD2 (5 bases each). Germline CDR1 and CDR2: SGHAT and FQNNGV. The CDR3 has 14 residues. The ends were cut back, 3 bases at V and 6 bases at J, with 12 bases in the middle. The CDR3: CASSLAGTSNEQFF. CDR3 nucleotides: TGTGCCAGCAGCTTGGCCGGGACGTCCAATGAGCAGTTCTTC.

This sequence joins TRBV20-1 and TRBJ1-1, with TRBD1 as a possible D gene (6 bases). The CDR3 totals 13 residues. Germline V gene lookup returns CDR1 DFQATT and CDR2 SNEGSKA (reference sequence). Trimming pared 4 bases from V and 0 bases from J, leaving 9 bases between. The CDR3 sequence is CSAKTGMNTEAFF. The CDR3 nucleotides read TGCAGTGCTAAGACAGGAATGAACACTGAAGCTTTCTTT.

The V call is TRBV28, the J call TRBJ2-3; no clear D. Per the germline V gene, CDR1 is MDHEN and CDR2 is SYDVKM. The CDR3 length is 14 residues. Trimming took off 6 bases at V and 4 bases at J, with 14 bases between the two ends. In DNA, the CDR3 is TGTGCCAGCAGGACCCTACAGCTCCCAGATACGCAGTATTTT. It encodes CASRTLQLPDTQYF. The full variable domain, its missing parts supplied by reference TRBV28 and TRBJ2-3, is DVKVTQSSRYLVKRTGEKVFLECVQDMDHENMFWYRQDPGLGLRLIYFSYDVKMKEKGDIPEGYSVSREKKERFSLILESASTNQTSMYLCASRTLQLPDTQYFGPGTRLTVL.

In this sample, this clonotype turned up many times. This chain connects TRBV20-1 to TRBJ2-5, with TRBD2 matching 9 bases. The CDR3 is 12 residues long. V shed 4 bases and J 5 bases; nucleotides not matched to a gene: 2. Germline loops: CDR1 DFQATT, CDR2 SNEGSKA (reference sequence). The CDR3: CSAIAGVETQYF. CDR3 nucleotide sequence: TGCAGTGCTATAGCGGGAGTGGAGACCCAGTACTTC.

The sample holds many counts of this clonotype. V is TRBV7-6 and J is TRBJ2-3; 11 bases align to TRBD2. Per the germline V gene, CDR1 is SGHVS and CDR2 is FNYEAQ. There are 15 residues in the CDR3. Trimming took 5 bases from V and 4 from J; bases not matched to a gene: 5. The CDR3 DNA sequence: TGTGCCAGCAGCCCGCTAGCGGGAGGCCCAGATACGCAGTATTTT. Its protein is CASSPLAGGPDTQYF.